What follows are 8 T cell receptor beta chains derived from one specimen sequenced in a study of neurological immune-mediated disorders. One entry per CDR3 protein, called by TCRdb with MiXCR from the 5' RACE reads. This table has almost 30,000 distinct CDR3 sequences, roughly an eighth appearing once. The sample consisted of PBMCs. These receptors were collected from a woman between 55 and 75 years old in good health.

This clonotype was seen at least ten times. V and J are TRBV12-3 or TRBV12-4 and TRBJ2-3; 14 bases fit TRBD2. The CDR3 contains 17 residues. With V trimmed by 3 bases and J by 0 bases, 2 bases remained unmatched. The CDR3 nucleotides read TGTGCCAGCAGTTTCGGGACTAGCGGGGGCAGCACAGATACGCAGTATTTT. Its translation: CASSFGTSGGSTDTQYF.

This clonotype was picked up many times. The V gene is TRBV7-6, the J gene TRBJ1-6, with 7 bases matching TRBD1. J was trimmed by 2 bases and V by 2 bases; bases with no gene match: 3. Germline V lookup: CDR1 SGHVS, CDR2 FNYEAQ. The CDR3 has 16 residues. The CDR3 sequence: CASSLRGRAYNSPLHF. The CDR3 coding sequence is TGTGCCAGCAGCTTAAGGGGGCGCGCCTATAATTCACCCCTCCACTTT.

The V gene is TRBV27, the J gene TRBJ1-3; D might be TRBD1 (5 bases). This CDR3 is built from 16 residues. The ends were cut back, 1 base at V and 4 bases at J, with 14 bases in the middle. The V gene's germline CDR1 is MNHEY and CDR2 SMNVEV (reference sequence). CDR3 loop: CASSLFGIGVGNTIYF. CDR3 in DNA: TGTGCCAGCAGTTTATTCGGTATAGGGGTAGGAAACACCATATATTTT.

In this sample, this clonotype turned up many times. The chain couples TRBV12-3 or TRBV12-4 to TRBJ2-5, with 9 bases aligning to TRBD2. V lost 4 bases to trimming and J lost 5 bases; unmatched junction nucleotides: 5. The CDR3 spans 14 residues. The CDR3 DNA follows: TGTGCCAGCAGTTCCGCGCTAGCGGGGGAGACCCAGTACTTC. Amino acid sequence: CASSSALAGETQYF.

This clonotype has a count of ten or more. The chain couples TRBV7-8 to TRBJ1-5; the D is unclear. Between the trimmed V and J ends, which lost 0 bases and 6 bases, there was a span of 15 bases. Germline lookup yields CDR1 SGHVS and CDR2 FQNEAQ. The CDR3 covers 16 residues. The CDR3 sequence is CASSLAAPASPQPQHF. The CDR3 nucleotides are TGTGCCAGCAGCTTAGCAGCACCGGCCTCACCTCAGCCCCAGCATTTT. Variable domain in full (rest from reference TRBV7-8 and TRBJ1-5): GAGVSQSPRYKVAKRGQDVALRCDPISGHVSLFWYQQALGQGPEFLTYFQNEAQLDKSGLPSDRFFAERPEGSVSTLKIQRTQQEDSAVYLCASSLAAPASPQPQHFGDGTRLSIL.

The table lists this clonotype with a few counts. The chain employs TRBV18 and TRBJ1-1, with D uncertain. Trimming shortened V by 0 bases and J by 1 base, and 12 bases separated the two germline ends. CDR1 and CDR2 (germline): KGHSH, LQKENI. The CDR3 extends over 16 amino acids. CDR3 region: CASSPPMSVQNTEAFF. CDR3 nucleotide sequence: TGTGCCAGCTCACCACCGATGTCTGTACAGAACACTGAAGCTTTCTTT.

This clonotype showed up many times. A read error may account for a junction end that differs from germline. The chain combines TRBV18 with TRBJ2-3, with D maybe TRBD2 (6 bases). This CDR3 has 15 amino acids. CDR1 is KGHSH, CDR2 LQKENI, per germline. The CDR3 region is CASTPWEASTDTQYF. As DNA, the CDR3 is TGTGCCAGCACACCTTGGGAGGCTAGCACAGATACGCAGTATTTT. Looking up the rest from reference TRBV18 and TRBJ2-3 gives the full variable domain: NAGVMQNPRHLVRRRGQEARLRCSPMKGHSHVYWYRQLPEEGLKFMVYLQKENIIDESGMPKERFSAEFPKEGPSILRIQQVVRGDSAAYFCASTPWEASTDTQYFGPGTRLTVL.

Ten or more counts support this clonotype. This chain links TRBV6-2 or TRBV6-3 with TRBJ1-1, with a possible D match to TRBD1 (5 bases). The V end was cut by 5 bases, the J end by 3 bases, with 19 bases between. This CDR3 region has 16 residues. Germline lookup yields CDR1 MNHEY and CDR2 SVGEGT. The CDR3 region has the DNA TGTGCCAGCAGTGCCAGGATTGGGGGAGCCGACACTGAAGCTTTCTTT. Translated: CASSARIGGADTEAFF.